The 27 T cell receptor beta chains below were found in one sample sequenced in a study of human T cells and chemical hapten exposure. Regarding time point: patch test 2, 6 weeks after DPC sensitization. The treatment denotes: therapeutic diphenylcyclopropenone sensitization with weekly scalp DPC. TCRdb re-called the RACE reads through MiXCR, storing one row per CDR3 protein. The sample has about 85,000 distinct CDR3 sequences, roughly 11% seen once. The sequenced sample was whole blood, obtained in connection with sensitization to the hapten diphenylcyclopropenone (DPC). The source of these receptors is a man younger than 30 with alopecia areata. Some clones in this sample may be carry-over from other donors' samples.

Only a few counts were recorded for this clonotype. The V call is TRBV7-2, the J call TRBJ2-3; a weak D match, TRBD2 (5 bases). The CDR3 has 13 residues. The V end lost 5 bases, the J end lost 2 bases, and 8 bases lay between the germline ends. Germline CDR1 is SGHTA and CDR2 is FQGNSA. CDR3 in amino acids: CASSPGITDTQYF. The CDR3 DNA is TGTGCCAGCAGCCCCGGGATCACAGATACGCAGTATTTT.

This rearrangement joins TRBV29-1 to TRBJ2-1; D unresolved. Germline CDR1 and CDR2: SQVTM and ANQGSEA. The CDR3 sequence is 12 residues long. Trimming stripped 3 bases from V and 5 bases from J, with 8 bases between. The CDR3 loop reads CSVDWVNNEQFF. CDR3 in DNA: TGCAGCGTTGACTGGGTTAACAATGAGCAGTTCTTC.

Ten or more counts support this clonotype. The gene calls are TRBV6-5 and TRBJ1-4; TRBD1 agrees at 8 bases. The germline CDR1 and CDR2 sequences are MNHEY and SVGAGI. The CDR3 has 16 amino acids. The J segment lost 4 bases and the V segment lost 8 bases, leaving 12 bases of the junction unmatched. CDR3 sequence: CASQPGTGKFNEKLFF. CDR3 DNA: TGTGCCAGCCAGCCCGGGACAGGAAAATTTAATGAAAAACTGTTTTTT.

This clonotype was seen at least ten times. This rearrangement joins TRBV18 to TRBJ1-1, with a possible D match to TRBD1 (6 bases). The CDR3 contains 14 residues. V dropped 1 base and J dropped 1 base, with 7 bases sitting between them. Germline CDR1 KGHSH, CDR2 LQKENI. This CDR3 is CASSPRDKNTEAFF. DNA for the CDR3: TGTGCCAGCTCACCACGGGACAAGAACACTGAAGCTTTCTTT.

The J gene is TRBJ1-6, the V gene TRBV5-4, with 10 positions matching TRBD1. This CDR3 region has 16 residues. Trimming at V came to 5 bases and at J to 8 bases, leaving 10 bases not matched to a gene. CDR1 and CDR2 from the germline V gene are SGHNT and YYREEE (reference sequence). The CDR3 DNA is TGTGCCAGCAGATCAAGGGACAGGGGAGGACATTCACCCCTCCACTTT. It translates to CASRSRDRGGHSPLHF.

The table lists this clonotype with many counts. The chain combines TRBV6-2 or TRBV6-3 with TRBJ2-7, with a weak D call TRBD1 (6 bases). Germline loops: CDR1 MNHEY, CDR2 SVGEGT. V lost 2 bases to trimming and J lost 1 base, with 12 bases between them. The CDR3 is made up of 15 amino acids. The CDR3 loop reads CASSYRGLGSYEQYF. CDR3 coding DNA: TGTGCCAGCAGTTACAGGGGGTTAGGTTCCTACGAGCAGTACTTC.

In its sample, this clonotype was seen many times. The chain combines TRBV16 with TRBJ1-1, with D possibly matching TRBD1 (5 bases). Germline CDR1 reads KGHSY; CDR2 reads FQNENV. The CDR3 covers 15 residues. V was trimmed by 0 bases and J by 4 bases, leaving 12 bases between them. The CDR3: CASSQSLTETTEAFF. The CDR3 bases are TGTGCCAGCAGCCAATCGTTGACAGAGACCACTGAAGCTTTCTTT.

This clonotype was seen more than once but under ten times. V usage is TRBV20-1 and J usage is TRBJ1-2, with D unresolved. CDR1 and CDR2 from the germline V gene are DFQATT and SNEGSKA (reference sequence). This CDR3 comprises 14 residues. V lost 7 bases, J lost 8 bases, and 23 bases lay in between. The CDR3 coding sequence is TGCAGTGGCCTTGACCCGGGCCGCCTTACGGGCTACACCTTC. Protein: CSGLDPGRLTGYTF.

DNA of the CDR3: TGTGCCAGCAGTTTCGGCGGGGAAGAGACCCAGTACTTC. It translates to CASSFGGEETQYF. This rearrangement joins TRBV28 to TRBJ2-5, with TRBD2 as a possible D gene (6 bases). Germline CDR1 MDHEN, CDR2 SYDVKM. V shed 3 bases and J shed 3 bases, with 8 bases lying between them. The CDR3 consists of 13 residues.

This clonotype was counted many times. This CDR3 reads CASSTTPDPDQPQHF. The CDR3 DNA follows: TGTGCCAGCTCAACCACACCGGACCCGGATCAGCCCCAGCATTTT. This sequence joins TRBV18 and TRBJ1-5; D remains ambiguous. The CDR3 sequence is 15 residues long. V lost 5 bases and J 5 bases, leaving 16 bases between the germline ends. Germline values: CDR1 KGHSH, CDR2 LQKENI.

V usage is TRBV4-3 and J usage is TRBJ1-1; 7 nucleotides line up with TRBD1. This CDR3 is 14 amino acids long. CDR1 LGHNA and CDR2 YSLEER come from the germline V gene. After removal of 4 bases from V and 9 bases from J, the junction contained 11 bases not matched to a gene. The CDR3 sequence is CASSLVQGIAQAFF. CDR3 in DNA: TGCGCCAGCAGCCTTGTACAGGGGATTGCTCAAGCTTTCTTT.

This clonotype was detected only a few times. The CDR3 is CASSQEAGQSSYNSPLHF. CDR3 bases: TGTGCCAGCAGCCAAGAAGCGGGACAGAGCTCCTATAATTCACCCCTCCACTTT. This rearrangement joins TRBV4-2 to TRBJ1-6; 7 bases agree with TRBD1. The CDR3 extends over 18 amino acids. V lost 0 bases, J lost 0 bases, and 5 bases stayed unmatched. CDR1 is LGHNA and CDR2 is YNFKEQ in the germline V gene.

The table lists this clonotype with a few counts. The chain combines TRBV4-2 with TRBJ2-7, with no clear D. The CDR3 has 13 residues. With 0 bases removed from V and 4 bases from J, the gap between germline ends came to 7 bases. In germline, CDR1 is LGHNA, CDR2 YNFKEQ. The CDR3 region has the DNA TGTGCCAGCAGCCAAGATTTGGAGTACGAGCAGTACTTC. Encoded protein: CASSQDLEYEQYF.

This clonotype has more than one count but fewer than ten. A junction boundary mismatches the germline segment, possibly from a read error. The genes are TRBV15 and TRBJ1-3, with D possibly being TRBD1 (5 bases). The length of the CDR3 is 14 residues. The germline V gene has CDR1 LNHNV and CDR2 YYDKDF (reference sequence). The CDR3 sequence is CATTRDVSGNTIYF. As DNA, the CDR3 is TGTGCCACCACCCGGGACGTATCTGGCAACACCATATATTTT.

This clonotype was picked up a small number of times. The gene calls are TRBV20-1 and TRBJ2-7; D not certain. Germline values: CDR1 DFQATT, CDR2 SNEGSKA (reference sequence). The ends were cut back, 4 bases at V and 2 bases at J, with 15 bases in the middle. This CDR3 contains 14 residues. CDR3 protein: CSANDPKTTYEQYF. DNA of the CDR3: TGCAGTGCTAACGATCCAAAGACCACCTACGAGCAGTACTTC.

This clonotype was seen a handful of times. The CDR3 spells CASSRGESTGELFF. CDR3 nucleotide sequence: TGTGCCAGCAGTCGGGGGGAGAGCACCGGGGAGCTGTTTTTT. The rearrangement uses TRBV6-4 and TRBJ2-2, with TRBD2 matching over 7 bases. CDR1 and CDR2 (germline): MRHNA, SNTAGT. Trimming at V came to 5 bases and at J to 4 bases, leaving 4 bases not matched to a gene. There are 14 residues in the CDR3.

This clonotype came up a few times. J is TRBJ1-2 and V is TRBV4-1; maybe TRBD1 (6 bases). Germline V gene data show CDR1 as MGHRA and CDR2 as YSYEKL. This CDR3 contains 15 residues. Trimming pared 4 bases from V and 8 bases from J, leaving 20 bases between. CDR3 loop: CASSPGTMDGRGYTF. The CDR3 bases are TGCGCCAGCAGCCCCGGGACAATGGATGGAAGGGGCTACACCTTC.

This clonotype was found many times. The V and J genes are TRBV10-1 and TRBJ1-1, with D unresolved. This CDR3 contains 17 residues. Germline V gene lookup returns CDR1 WNHNN and CDR2 SYGVQD (reference sequence). V was cut by 1 base and J by 3 bases, with 18 bases left in between. CDR3 region: CASSEYADGGRDTEAFF. CDR3 nucleotide sequence: TGCGCCAGCAGTGAGTATGCAGACGGAGGCCGCGACACTGAAGCTTTCTTT.

Concerning this clonotype: The CDR3 does not close with the conserved phenylalanine or tryptophan, likely indicating a read error. This chain links TRBV7-2 with TRBJ1-1; D is possibly TRBD1 (6 bases). Between the trimmed V and J ends, which lost 5 bases and 1 base, there was a span of 14 bases. Germline CDR1 and CDR2: SGHTA and FQGNSA. The CDR3 is 15 amino acids. The chain's CDR3 is CASSSGQTQNTEAFV. Written as DNA, the CDR3 is TGTGCCAGCAGCAGCGGACAGACACAGAACACTGAAGCTTTCGTT.

This clonotype was seen only a few times. The chain joins TRBV6-1 to TRBJ1-1; TRBD1 agrees at 8 bases. Per the germline V gene, CDR1 is MNHNS and CDR2 is SASEGT. The CDR3 totals 13 residues. V shed 8 bases, J shed 5 bases, and the junction held 7 bases outside the gene matches. The CDR3 spells CASVQGAYTEAFF. CDR3 nucleotide sequence: TGTGCCAGCGTTCAGGGGGCGTATACTGAAGCTTTCTTT.

The chain employs TRBV20-1 and TRBJ2-7; tentatively, D is TRBD1 or TRBD2 (5 bases each). With 1 base removed from V and 0 bases from J, the gap between germline ends came to 7 bases. This CDR3 comprises 13 residues. Germline assignment: CDR1 DFQATT and CDR2 SNEGSKA (reference sequence). CDR3: CSARAGSSYEQYV. The DNA of the CDR3 is TGCAGTGCTAGAGCAGGGAGCTCCTACGAGCAGTACGTC.

In its sample, this clonotype was seen a few times. The chain combines TRBV4-1 with TRBJ2-1; tentatively, D is TRBD1 or TRBD2 (5 bases each). The CDR3 is 16 amino acids. Germline CDR1 MGHRA, CDR2 YSYEKL. Trimming removed 2 bases at V and 0 bases at J, with 11 bases between. CDR3 bases: TGCGCCAGCAGCCAATCGGGACCAAGCTCCTACAATGAGCAGTTCTTC. This codes for CASSQSGPSSYNEQFF.

V and J are TRBV7-3 and TRBJ2-5; D call uncertain. The germline V gene encodes CDR1 SGHTA and CDR2 FQGTGA. There are 13 residues in the CDR3. Trimming pared 3 bases from V and 1 base from J, leaving 6 bases between. CDR3 sequence: CASSFYPQETQYF. The CDR3 coding sequence is TGTGCCAGCAGCTTTTACCCCCAAGAGACCCAGTACTTC.

This clonotype was detected many times. V is TRBV29-1 and J is TRBJ1-1; D unresolved. Germline V CDR1 and CDR2: SQVTM, ANQGSEA. The CDR3 length is 14 residues. With 3 bases removed from V and 0 bases from J, the gap between germline ends came to 11 bases. The CDR3 sequence is CSVETPHMNTEAFF. CDR3 bases: TGCAGCGTTGAGACTCCGCACATGAACACTGAAGCTTTCTTT.

The chain uses TRBV7-9 and TRBJ1-6, with 8 bases aligning to TRBD1. This CDR3 contains 15 residues. V dropped 4 bases and J dropped 8; count of bases not matched to a gene: 7. Germline CDR1 reads SEHNR; CDR2 reads FQNEAQ (reference sequence). CDR3: CASSSYETGDSPLHF. CDR3 coding DNA: TGTGCCAGCAGCTCGTATGAGACAGGGGATTCACCCCTCCACTTT.

Only a few counts were recorded for this clonotype. The J gene is TRBJ1-2, the V gene TRBV11-2; perhaps TRBD1 as D (5 bases). The germline CDR1 and CDR2 sequences are SGHAT and FQNNGV. V was shortened by 3 bases and J by 2 bases, with 7 bases between the two germline ends. The CDR3 sequence is 13 residues long. CDR3 DNA sequence: TGTGCCAGCAGCTTCGGGACGAACTATGGCTACACCTTC. Its protein is CASSFGTNYGYTF.

The chain recombines TRBV4-1 with TRBJ1-4; the match to TRBD1 covers 7 bases. The V segment lost 4 bases and the J segment 6 bases; nucleotides outside the gene matches: 5. This CDR3 is built from 14 residues. Germline CDR1 is MGHRA and CDR2 is YSYEKL. In nucleotides, the CDR3 is TGCGCCAGCAGCCCGGGACAGCTTTATGAAAAACTGTTTTTT. It is translated as CASSPGQLYEKLFF.